This T cell receptor (beta chain) was captured by sequencing in a study of cytomegalovirus exposure and HLA in healthy donors (dated by TCRdb to 2016 to 2017). Study-level background: According to an earlier analysis of several hundred of the donors, roughly 180 million T cells yielded 117 million unique TCR beta sequences and around 280 Gb of sequence data. Four or five DR-DQ haplotypes were treated as single units for association and clustering because of strong linkage in the cohort. An early release that covered roughly 600 HLA-typed donors contained approximately 290 gigabases of sequencing data and tens of millions of unique TCR sequences. Donor age, sex, ethnicity and CMV serostatus were collected together with the repertoire data. The study combined high-throughput TCR immunosequencing, statistical association of individual TCRs with disease status, and machine learning to predict cytomegalovirus infection status. Of the 300 to 450 genotyped donors, over 65% fell in the genetic ancestry cluster associated with self-reported Caucasian donors. The study was designed to test whether signatures of past pathogen exposure could be identified by cataloging public T cell receptors. A later analysis re-analyzed previously published TCR beta repertoires from approximately 670 donors and added high-resolution HLA genotyping to study TCR occurrence patterns. The later analysis used no new phenotypic data to find candidate immune exposures, relying instead on TCR beta sequences and their occurrence across donors. Using immunosequencing, the study profiled T cell repertoires from around 670 subjects and related those repertoires to cytomegalovirus serostatus. Genome-wide SNP genotypes for about three fifths of the roughly 700 donors were used in a later genetic analysis, which treated that subset as a discovery cohort. All discovery cohort repertoires had been generated on a single sequencing platform. A separate validation cohort of roughly 120 different subjects was used in addition to the approximately 700-subject first cohort. In an earlier analysis of roughly 600 of the donors, high-throughput TCR beta sequencing was used to judge whether each TCR beta V gene segment behaved as functional or pseudogenic. Among 398 genotyped donors of the cohort, an average of approximately 240,000 unique TCR beta nucleotide sequences were sequenced per donor, about a sixth of them non-productive. The number of typed donors differed by locus: roughly 629-630 for A, B, C, DRB1 and DQB1; some 500 for DQA1; 606 for DPA1; and 450 to 480 for DPB1. HLA typing covered class I and class II loci at four-digit resolution.

The study at large found these results: Because some donors lacked HLA typing at each locus, the association tests relied only on the typed subset. Compared with the approximately 670-donor mean, donors in an Asian-associated ancestry cluster had fewer N-insertions in productive TCRs, according to a later genetic analysis. Presence/absence analyses assumed roughly uniform sequencing depth across donors, an assumption that may not hold. Strong co-occurrence of HLA alleles, especially DR and DQ, made assigning TCR associations to individual alleles difficult. The authors suggested that the approach could potentially be generalized to other disease states and immunological phenotypes. According to a later analysis, parvovirus B19, influenza, CMV and Epstein-Barr virus appeared linked to several top co-occurrence clusters. A further reported finding was that TCR beta sequences accurately predicted the HLA-A and HLA-B alleles for most subjects in the first cohort. At a false discovery rate of 0.05, a later analysis linked 15,000 to 20,000 TCR beta sequences to specific HLA alleles. According to a later analysis, most CMV-associated TCR beta chains appeared to be HLA-restricted, and the HLA associations seemed to be driven largely by CMV exposure. An earlier analysis of approximately 570 of the donors showed that most TCR beta V segments appeared in productive rearrangements either about 87% or about 30% of the time, which broadly matched IMGT annotations. While some public TCRs were present in many individuals, most TCR sequences turned up only very rarely across donors. The sequencing pipeline was judged likely to have produced a cluster of highly shared sequence variants as a technical artifact. Some 16 rarely observed V segments, including chromosome 9 orphons, were excluded from the earlier analysis of almost 600 of the donors because counts were too low. V-gene and J-gene trimming of TCR beta chains was associated with a missense DCLRE1C variant in a later genetic analysis, and the association was replicated in an independent cohort. In a later analysis, TCR association rates were found to vary across HLA loci, with the most associated TCRs seen for DRB1 alleles and the fewest for HLA-C alleles. Immune exposure information for the cohort was limited to CMV serostatus. A total of roughly 160 TCR beta chains were listed by the study as associated with cytomegalovirus. Cytomegalovirus status was reported to be diagnosed by the classifier with high specificity and sensitivity in both the original and validation cohorts. In vitro tests confirmed that a few of the cytomegalovirus-associated TCR beta chains recognize cytomegalovirus antigens. Only TCR beta chains were sequenced in this cohort, and the absence of alpha or paired-chain data limited detectable features. Compared with equally common non-associated chains, HLA-associated TCR beta chains in a later analysis were more clonally expanded and had lower generation probabilities. Linkage disequilibrium might explain the correlated functional status among segregating V segments, but an unknown experimental factor could not be excluded. The 87-base-pair reads could not distinguish some IMGT-functional V segments, including TRBV6-2 and TRBV6-3, so those segments were excluded.

The cohort consisted of some 730 healthy bone marrow donors. All cohort members were sampled while nominally healthy, although unrecorded immune exposures were likely present. The donor was CMV seronegative and belonged to the group of roughly 330 seronegative cohort members. Each donor provided a peripheral blood sample, and peripheral blood mononuclear cells were used for TCR beta sequencing. Genomic DNA was extracted from the blood cell samples with the Qiagen DNeasy Blood Extraction Kit. Reading from cysteine to phenylalanine, the CDR3 counts 14 amino acids. The CDR3 DNA has 42 bases and is translated from base 1. CDR1 and CDR2, looked up from the germline V gene, are SNHLY and FYNNEI. From V the trimming removes 7 bases and from J it removes 4 bases, while the gene matches leave 5 bases of the junction unaccounted for. The library was built by means of the immunoSEQ multiplex PCR assay. The multiplex PCR relied on a mix of 60 forward primers for TCR Vbeta segments and 13 reverse primers for TCR Jbeta segments. The CDR3 region of rearranged TCR beta genes was amplified from genomic DNA by a multiplex PCR assay. The amplified TCR beta libraries were sequenced on the Illumina HiSeq System as 87-base-pair reads. In the source study's methods: A later analysis counted 65 million to 90 million unique TCR beta chains across the 666 repertoires, and roughly 11 million of these chains were shared by at least two donors. Raw reads were error-corrected and collapsed into unique sequences by a nearest-neighbor algorithm in which closely related sequences were merged to remove PCR and sequencing errors. To assign V, D and J gene segments, CDR3 sequences were aligned to IMGT reference sequences. For a sequence to be retained, at least a six-nucleotide match to both a V gene segment and a J gene segment was required. Rearrangements were classified as productive when the CDR3 lacked stop codons and remained in frame with V and J, and all other rearrangements were classified as non-productive. CDR3 was defined by IMGT convention, running from the second conserved V-encoded cysteine to the conserved J-encoded phenylalanine. Sequences without an unambiguous match to a single V gene segment were excluded from the earlier analysis of several hundred of the donors. An earlier analysis of a few hundred of the donors called V segments functional above 56.7% productive rearrangements and segregating when the between-donor standard deviation exceeded 5%. A statistical classification framework was built for diagnosing cytomegalovirus status from the catalog of TCR beta chain sequences. In a later analysis, TCR nucleotide sequences were compared against IMGT/GENE-DB human TR gene sequences so that V and J genes could be assigned. A later analysis assigned CDR3 sequences and most-parsimonious VDJ recombination scenarios with the TCRdist pipeline. In a later analysis, every TCR beta chain was defined by the combination of its CDR3 amino acid sequence and its V-gene family, and reads without a unique V-gene family were dropped. A later analysis removed over 500 highly shared, low-generation-probability nucleotide sequences to deal with suspected cross-contamination and a sequencing artifact. In a later analysis, a clonal expansion index was calculated for each public chain from normalized within-repertoire ranks of inferred template counts. In a later analysis, generation probabilities were computed using a VDJ recombination model fitted to out-of-frame rearrangements, and the results were checked against IGoR. A later analysis scored TCR-TCR, TCR-HLA and TCR-CMV co-occurrence with hypergeometric tests, applying a repertoire-size bias correction to TCR pairs. In a later analysis, false discovery rates were estimated by permuting HLA or CMV assignments 20 times. A later analysis grouped co-occurring TCRs with DBSCAN, adding TCRdist sequence similarity when clustering within HLA-allele-positive subsets. For co-occurrence clustering, repertoires with fewer than 30,000 or more than 120,000 public chains were excluded, along with roughly five repertoires with anomalous nucleotide sharing. The source is immuneACCESS, and TCRdb retained only in-frame sequences with V and J called. Part of the clones is not carried over; for the studies checked, unresolved V genes explain less than half of this, and the remainder is unexplained. V, J and clone size are taken as reported in that table, and D and trimming were inferred from the DNA itself. The sample table lists more than 80,000 clones, roughly four fifths of them with a count of one. Under 2% of the sample lies in the top ten.

Details on this clone: Its cognate antigen has yet to be identified. No quality values exist for individual bases; no much larger clone is one base distant.

Sequenced: PBMCs. The sequence joins TRBV2 to TRBJ2-5, with 11 central nucleotides matching TRBD1. This TCR was sampled from a man aged 50-60 years in good health and CMV-seronegative. The DNA sequence is as follows: TGTGCCAGCATTCCGGACAGGGGGCGAGAGACCCAGTACTTC. The translation is CASIPDRGRETQYF.